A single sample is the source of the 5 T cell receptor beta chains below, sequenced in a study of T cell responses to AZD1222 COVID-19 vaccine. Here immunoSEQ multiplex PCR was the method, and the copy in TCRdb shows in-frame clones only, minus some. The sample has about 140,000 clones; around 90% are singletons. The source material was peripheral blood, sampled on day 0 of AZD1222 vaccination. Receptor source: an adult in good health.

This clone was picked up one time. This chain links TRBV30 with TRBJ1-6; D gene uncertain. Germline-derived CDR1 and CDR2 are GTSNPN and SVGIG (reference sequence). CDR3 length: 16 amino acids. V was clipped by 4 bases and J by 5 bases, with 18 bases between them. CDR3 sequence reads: CAWTPDRAANNSPLHF. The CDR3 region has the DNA TGTGCCTGGACCCCGGATAGGGCAGCGAATAATTCACCCCTCCACTTT.

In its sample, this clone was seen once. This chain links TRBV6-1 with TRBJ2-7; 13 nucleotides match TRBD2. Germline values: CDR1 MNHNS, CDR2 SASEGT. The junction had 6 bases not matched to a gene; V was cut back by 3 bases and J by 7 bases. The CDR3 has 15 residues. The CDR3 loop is CASSEIPGLAGEQYF. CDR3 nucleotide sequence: TGTGCCAGCAGTGAGATACCGGGACTAGCGGGGGAGCAGTACTTC.

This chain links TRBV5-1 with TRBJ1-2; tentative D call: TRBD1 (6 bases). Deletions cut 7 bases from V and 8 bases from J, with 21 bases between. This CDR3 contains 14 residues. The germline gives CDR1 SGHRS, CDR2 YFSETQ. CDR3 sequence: CASGRTDTLGGYTF. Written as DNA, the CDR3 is TGCGCCAGCGGGCGGACAGACACGTTAGGAGGCTACACCTTC.

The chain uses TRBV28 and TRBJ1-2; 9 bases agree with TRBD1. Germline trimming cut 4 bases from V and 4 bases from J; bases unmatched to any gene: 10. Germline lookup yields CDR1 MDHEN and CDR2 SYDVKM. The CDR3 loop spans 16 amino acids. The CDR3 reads CASSSPGQGNIYGYTF. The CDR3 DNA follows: TGTGCCAGCAGTTCCCCGGGACAGGGTAATATCTATGGCTACACCTTC.

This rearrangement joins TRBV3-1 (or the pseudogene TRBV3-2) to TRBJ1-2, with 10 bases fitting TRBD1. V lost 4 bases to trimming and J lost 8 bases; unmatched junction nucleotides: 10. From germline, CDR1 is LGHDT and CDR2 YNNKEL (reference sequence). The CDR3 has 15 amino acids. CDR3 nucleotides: TGTGCCAGCAGCCGAGGCGACGGGACAGGGGAGGGCTACACCTTC. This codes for CASSRGDGTGEGYTF.